The 31 T cell receptor beta chains below come from one sample, sequenced in a study of T cells after yellow fever vaccination. TCRdb itself ran the 5' RACE reads through MiXCR, one entry per CDR3 protein. The data show approximately 550,000 distinct CDR3 sequences, about a fifth seen once. The sequences come from PBMCs, collected 15 days after the yellow fever booster vaccination. These TCRs come from a man aged 25-45 years who received the YFV17D yellow fever vaccine.

The chain joins TRBV10-2 to TRBJ2-1, with D uncertain. V was cut by 6 bases and J by 4 bases, with 10 bases left in between. The germline gives CDR1 WSHSY, CDR2 SAAADI. This CDR3 has 13 amino acids. CDR3 DNA: TGCGCCAGCAGCAAATCCCAATACAATGAGCAGTTCTTC. Its translation: CASSKSQYNEQFF.

V is TRBV19 and J is TRBJ1-2; D unclear. The CDR3 length is 13 residues. The germline CDR1 and CDR2 sequences are LNHDA and SQIVND (reference sequence). Between the trimmed V and J ends, which lost 5 bases and 6 bases, there was a span of 13 bases. CDR3 in amino acids: CASSVGSGDGYTF. The CDR3 DNA follows: TGTGCCAGTAGTGTGGGATCCGGCGATGGCTACACCTTC.

This clonotype has a handful of counts. The chain employs TRBV19 and TRBJ2-2; D perhaps matches TRBD2 (5 bases). The CDR3 length is 16 residues. Germline values: CDR1 LNHDA, CDR2 SQIVND (reference sequence). Trimming removed 8 bases from V and 0 bases from J, with 16 bases in between. In nucleotides, the CDR3 is TGTGCCAGTCTTCCGGGGAGCCCCTCGAACACCGGGGAGCTGTTTTTT. This gives the protein CASLPGSPSNTGELFF. The whole variable domain, filled in from reference TRBV19 and TRBJ2-2, reads DGGITQSPKYLFRKEGQNVTLSCEQNLNHDAMYWYRQDPGQGLRLIYYSQIVNDFQKGDIAEGYSVSREKKESFPLTVTSAQKNPTAFYLCASLPGSPSNTGELFFGEGSRLTVL.

The J gene is TRBJ2-1, the V gene TRBV5-1; D not resolved. V lost 1 base and J lost 5, with 13 bases in between. The CDR3 consists of 15 residues. In germline, CDR1 is SGHRS, CDR2 YFSETQ. The CDR3 spells CASSLILATNNEQFF. In DNA, the CDR3 is TGCGCCAGCAGCTTGATCTTAGCCACCAACAATGAGCAGTTCTTC.

The CDR3 reads CASSPSVGDTQYF. The CDR3 coding sequence is TGTGCCAGCTCACCATCGGTGGGAGATACGCAGTATTTT. The chain recombines TRBV18 with TRBJ2-3; D call uncertain. The CDR3 totals 13 residues. The V gene lost 2 bases and the J gene lost 5 bases, with 8 bases spanning the gap. Germline values: CDR1 KGHSH, CDR2 LQKENI.

This clonotype has more than one count but fewer than ten. This chain uses TRBV7-2 with TRBJ2-2; 9 bases align to TRBD2. The germline gives CDR1 SGHTA, CDR2 FQGNSA. The CDR3 totals 13 residues. Trimming took 7 bases from V and 11 from J; bases not matched to a gene: 8. In DNA form, the CDR3 reads TGTGCCAGCACCCTTCTAGCGGGACGAGAGCTGTTTTTT. Translated: CASTLLAGRELFF.

In its sample, this clonotype was seen many times. The J gene is TRBJ2-2, the V gene TRBV12-3 or TRBV12-4; possibly TRBD1 for D (5 bases). The CDR3 extends over 13 amino acids. V dropped 2 bases and J dropped 6 bases, with 7 bases sitting between them. CDR3 sequence reads: CASSLRGSGELFF. The CDR3 coding sequence is TGTGCCAGCAGTTTAAGGGGCTCCGGGGAGCTGTTTTTT.

This clonotype was counted between two and nine times. This rearrangement joins TRBV2 to TRBJ2-1, with D perhaps assigned TRBD1 or TRBD2 (5 bases each). Germline CDR1 SNHLY, CDR2 FYNNEI. This CDR3 comprises 12 residues. V lost 6 bases and J lost 10, with 13 bases in between. CDR3 DNA sequence: TGTGCCAGCAGGGGACCCCCAACGGAGCAGTTCTTC. It yields the protein CASRGPPTEQFF.

This sequence joins TRBV3-1 and TRBJ2-1, with unresolved D. Trimming removed 2 bases from V and 4 bases from J, with 9 bases in between. The CDR3 contains 14 residues. Looked up from germline, CDR1 is LGHDT and CDR2 is YNNKEL (reference sequence). This CDR3 reads CASSQPTLYNEQFF. DNA for the CDR3: TGTGCCAGCAGCCAACCAACACTTTACAATGAGCAGTTCTTC.

V is TRBV7-9 and J is TRBJ2-5; tentatively, D is TRBD2 (6 bases). Germline CDR1 reads SEHNR; CDR2 reads FQNEAQ (reference sequence). V was trimmed by 0 bases and J by 3 bases, leaving 11 bases between them. The CDR3 is 15 amino acids. The CDR3 nucleotides read TGTGCCAGCAGCTTAGCGGAGACTAGAAAAGAGACCCAGTACTTC. It specifies CASSLAETRKETQYF.

J is TRBJ2-1 and V is TRBV20-1, with 7 bases that match TRBD1. CDR3 length equals 14 residues. Germline CDR1 and CDR2: DFQATT and SNEGSKA (reference sequence). J lost 3 bases, V lost 5 bases, and 7 bases had no gene match. CDR3 DNA: TGCAGTGCTCCAGGACAGGCTTACTACAATGAGCAGTTCTTC. Amino acids: CSAPGQAYYNEQFF.

This clonotype was observed a few times. The chain is built from TRBV29-1 and TRBJ2-2; D unresolved. V gave up 6 bases and J gave up 0 bases, with 5 bases separating them. Germline loops: CDR1 SQVTM, CDR2 ANQGSEA. The CDR3 covers 12 residues. The CDR3 protein is CSVSPNTGELFF. The CDR3 DNA reads as TGCAGCGTAAGCCCGAACACCGGGGAGCTGTTTTTT.

The V gene is TRBV28, the J gene TRBJ2-7; D unclear. Germline loops: CDR1 MDHEN, CDR2 SYDVKM. The V and J ends lost 3 bases and 4 bases respectively, with 13 bases between them. The CDR3 sequence is 14 residues long. CDR3 in DNA: TGTGCCAGCAGTTTGTTGAGGCCACATTACGAGCAGTACTTC. It encodes CASSLLRPHYEQYF.

The rearrangement links TRBV14 to TRBJ2-3; D is unresolved. Germline CDR1 is SGHDN and CDR2 is FVKESK. The CDR3 totals 17 residues. The germline V and J ends were trimmed by 0 bases and 0 bases, with 13 bases remaining between them. CDR3 amino acids: CASSQDLGEPSTDTQYF. For the CDR3, the DNA is TGTGCCAGCAGCCAAGATCTCGGAGAACCAAGCACAGATACGCAGTATTTT.

The V call is TRBV2, the J call TRBJ1-5, with D tentatively TRBD1 (6 bases). The V gene's germline CDR1 is SNHLY and CDR2 FYNNEI. The CDR3 spans 13 residues. V gave up 6 bases and J gave up 8 bases, with 14 bases separating them. As DNA, the CDR3 is TGTGCCAGCAGGCGAACAGGGCCGGAGCCCCAGCATTTT. It translates to CASRRTGPEPQHF.

This chain links TRBV11-1 with TRBJ2-7; D ambiguous. Germline assignment: CDR1 SGHAT and CDR2 FQDESV (reference sequence). This CDR3 comprises 14 residues. Trimming shortened V by 3 bases and J by 5 bases, and 14 bases separated the two germline ends. This chain's CDR3 is CASSFQPSLNEQYF. As DNA, the CDR3 is TGTGCCAGCAGCTTCCAACCCAGTTTGAACGAGCAGTACTTC.

CDR3 nucleotide sequence: TGTGCCAGTAGTACGGGACAGGGTTGGCGGGAGACCCAGTACTTC. Residues: CASSTGQGWRETQYF. The genes are TRBV19 and TRBJ2-5, with 9 bases aligning to TRBD1. This CDR3 has 15 amino acids. Trimming at V came to 4 bases and at J to 5 bases, leaving 8 bases not matched to a gene. The germline gives CDR1 LNHDA, CDR2 SQIVND (reference sequence).

This clonotype was counted between two and nine times. The rearrangement links TRBV29-1 to TRBJ2-5, with no clear D. CDR3 length: 10 residues. Looked up from germline, CDR1 is SQVTM and CDR2 is ANQGSEA. The V and J ends lost 7 bases and 4 bases respectively, with 7 bases between them. As DNA, the CDR3 is TGCAGCGGAGGACCAGAGACCCAGTACTTC. This codes for CSGGPETQYF.

The V and J genes are TRBV5-1 and TRBJ2-1; the D is unclear. From germline, CDR1 is SGHRS and CDR2 YFSETQ. With 4 bases removed from V and 8 bases from J, the gap between germline ends came to 19 bases. This CDR3 has 15 amino acids. CDR3 protein: CASSGIHQHGDEQFF. The CDR3 bases are TGCGCCAGCAGCGGTATTCACCAGCATGGGGATGAGCAGTTCTTC.

J is TRBJ2-7 and V is TRBV5-1, with D perhaps matching TRBD2 (5 bases). V lost 4 bases and J lost 4, with 12 bases in between. Germline values: CDR1 SGHRS, CDR2 YFSETQ. The CDR3 runs 13 residues. The CDR3 spells CASSPQSGYEQYF. The CDR3 bases are TGCGCCAGCAGCCCCCAGAGCGGTTACGAGCAGTACTTC.

The chain carries TRBV28 and TRBJ2-7; D tentatively fits TRBD1 or TRBD2 (6 bases each). V gave up 10 bases and J gave up 3 bases, with 16 bases separating them. Per the germline V gene, CDR1 is MDHEN and CDR2 is SYDVKM. CDR3 length equals 13 residues. CDR3 sequence reads: CATNRGRLYEQYF. The DNA for the CDR3 is TGTGCCACCAACCGGGGGCGCCTCTACGAGCAGTACTTC.

J is TRBJ1-2 and V is TRBV20-1, with 9 positions matching TRBD1. V was pared by 2 bases and J by 8 bases, with 6 bases of the junction left unmatched. CDR1 and CDR2 (germline): DFQATT, SNEGSKA (reference sequence). The CDR3 covers 13 residues. The CDR3 protein is CSARPGTGRGYTF. DNA of the CDR3: TGCAGTGCTAGACCCGGGACAGGGCGGGGCTACACCTTC.

This clonotype occurred a few times. The rearrangement joins TRBV4-3 to TRBJ2-1; TRBD2 matches at 13 bases. Germline-derived CDR1 and CDR2 are LGHNA and YSLEER. The CDR3 has 20 residues. V was clipped by 4 bases and J by 3 bases; unmatched bases: 15. As DNA, the CDR3 is TGCGCCAGCAGCCTCCACTCTGGGGGACTAGCGGGAATCATCTACAATGAGCAGTTCTTC. It translates to CASSLHSGGLAGIIYNEQFF.

The gene calls are TRBV7-2 and TRBJ2-1, with D perhaps being TRBD1 or TRBD2 (5 bases each). Germline V gene sequence: CDR1 SGHTA, CDR2 FQGNSA. V shed 3 bases and J shed 8 bases, with 8 bases lying between them. There are 12 residues in the CDR3. The CDR3 DNA follows: TGTGCCAGCAGCTTGGGGGTCTATGAGCAGTTCTTC. Protein sequence: CASSLGVYEQFF.

The V gene is TRBV5-6, the J gene TRBJ2-1, with D hard to call. V was cut by 2 bases and J by 4 bases, with 13 bases left in between. This CDR3 contains 15 residues. CDR1 and CDR2 (germline): SGHDT, YYEEEE. In DNA, the CDR3 is TGTGCCAGCAGCTTCCGGAGAGGAGTTTACAATGAGCAGTTCTTC. This codes for CASSFRRGVYNEQFF.

This sequence joins TRBV15 and TRBJ2-2; 11 nucleotides agree with TRBD2. CDR3 length: 16 amino acids. Germline CDR1 is LNHNV and CDR2 is YYDKDF (reference sequence). The junction had 7 bases not matched to a gene; V was cut back by 3 bases and J by 7 bases. CDR3 region: CATSRDLAGGNGELFF. The CDR3 DNA reads TGTGCCACCAGCAGGGATCTAGCGGGAGGAAACGGGGAGCTGTTTTTT.

This clonotype has just a few counts. The genes are TRBV12-3 or TRBV12-4 and TRBJ2-7; TRBD1 might be the D (7 bases). V was pared by 8 bases and J by 5 bases, with 10 bases between. CDR3 size: 11 residues. The DNA for the CDR3 is TGTGCCAGCCAGGGGGGTCACGAGCAGTACTTC. It specifies CASQGGHEQYF.

This chain uses TRBV3-1 with TRBJ1-6, with D unclear. V was cut by 1 base and J by 7 bases, with 8 bases left in between. Germline CDR1 and CDR2: LGHDT and YNNKEL (reference sequence). CDR3 length: 14 residues. This chain's CDR3 is CASSQGQENSPLHF. DNA of the CDR3: TGTGCCAGCAGCCAAGGGCAGGAAAATTCACCCCTCCACTTT.

The CDR3 DNA is TGTGCCAGTAGAGCCGGGACGTGGACTGAAGCTTTCTTT. It yields the protein CASRAGTWTEAFF. The chain employs TRBV19 and TRBJ1-1; weak D call: TRBD1 (5 bases). The V gene's germline CDR1 is LNHDA and CDR2 SQIVND (reference sequence). CDR3 length: 13 amino acids. V shed 6 bases and J shed 5 bases, with 13 bases lying between them.

The chain recombines TRBV19 with TRBJ2-2; D may match TRBD1 or TRBD2 (5 bases each). Deletions cut 6 bases from V and 3 bases from J, with 8 bases between. Germline CDR1 and CDR2: LNHDA and SQIVND (reference sequence). There are 13 residues in the CDR3. Here the CDR3 reads CASSREHTGELFF. CDR3 DNA sequence: TGTGCCAGTAGCAGGGAGCACACCGGGGAGCTGTTTTTT.

A few counts support this clonotype. The CDR3 bases are TGTGCCAGCAGCCGATCCCCGGGACAGGTGAGACCTGGGGCCAACGTCCTGACTTTC. Its protein product is CASSRSPGQVRPGANVLTF. This sequence joins TRBV14 and TRBJ2-6; 8 bases map to TRBD1. In germline, CDR1 is SGHDN, CDR2 FVKESK. V shed 4 bases, J shed 2 bases, and the junction held 13 bases outside the gene matches. The CDR3 totals 19 residues. Using reference TRBV14 and TRBJ2-6 for the parts outside the CDR3, the full variable domain is EAGVTQFPSHSVIEKGQTVTLRCDPISGHDNLYWYRRVMGKEIKFLLHFVKESKQDESGMPNNRFLAERTGGTYSTLKVQPAELEDSGVYFCASSRSPGQVRPGANVLTFGAGSRLTVL.